This T cell receptor beta chain was found in a study of T cells in Graves' hyperthyroidism and ophthalmopathy. Ten or more counts support this clonotype. V lost 0 bases to trimming and J lost 7 bases, with 12 bases between them. Per the germline V gene, CDR1 is GTSNPN and CDR2 is SVGIG (reference sequence). This CDR3 is 13 amino acids long. Amplified TCR beta CDR3 regions came from RNA transcripts. A set of HTBI primers served as the primers for a first-round RT-PCR of the TCR CDR3. TCRdb processed the multiplex PCR reads anew with MiXCR; each CDR3 protein has one entry. This sample has roughly 350,000 distinct CDR3 sequences, with about 14% found just once.

The V and J genes are TRBV30 and TRBJ1-1; D not certain. What was sequenced was blood. This TCR was recovered from a woman in her thirties with Graves' ophthalmopathy. The CDR3 reads CAWSVLLSREAFF. The CDR3 bases are TGTGCCTGGAGTGTACTGTTATCCCGTGAAGCTTTCTTT.